The clone carrying this TCR beta chain came up once. Antigen unknown. The entry originates in a study of OX40 agonist ivuxolimab in advanced cancers. Overall study: Head and neck, renal cell, melanoma or hepatocellular carcinoma were the cancers that dose-escalation patients had. Partial responses were achieved by three patients, one with hepatocellular carcinoma and two with cutaneous melanoma. Study results and caveats: CD8+ T cells showed, on average, more clonal expansion than CD4+ cells. No determination was made of the antigen specificity of the expanded peripheral T cells.

V lost 3 bases to trimming and J lost 2 bases; unmatched junction nucleotides: 3. The CDR3 consists of 17 residues. CDR1 and CDR2 from the germline V gene are SGHTS and YDEGEE. TCRdb's copy holds only in-frame clones and misses some; the assay was immunoSEQ multiplex PCR. The sample shows about 79,000 clones, around 90% of them seen only once. Here the sequenced sample was CD4+ or CD8+ T cells sorted from blood, taken in a trial of the OX40 agonist ivuxolimab. This chain links TRBV5-8 with TRBJ2-3; the match to TRBD2 covers 16 bases. The receptor was isolated from an adult with an advanced solid tumor such as melanoma, head and neck, liver or kidney cancer. CDR3 sequence: CASSYGTSGRVTDTQYF. DNA of the CDR3: TGTGCCAGCAGCTATGGGACTAGCGGGAGGGTCACAGATACGCAGTATTTT.